A single sample gave rise to the 27 T cell receptor beta chains below, sequenced in a study of identical twins. MiXCR, applied by TCRdb to the 5' RACE reads, yields one record per CDR3 protein. The sample has around 370,000 distinct CDR3 sequences; around 9% are singletons. Sequencing was performed on naive T cells sorted from blood. These receptors came from a woman between 45 and 65 years old in good health.

This clonotype showed up just a few times. This chain uses TRBV20-1 with TRBJ2-7; 11 positions agree with TRBD2. Trimming cost V 7 bases and J 2 bases; bases outside gene matches: 10. Germline V gene lookup returns CDR1 DFQATT and CDR2 SNEGSKA (reference sequence). The CDR3 runs 15 residues. CDR3 protein: CSVEPGTSGPYEQYF. DNA of the CDR3: TGCAGTGTTGAACCTGGGACTAGCGGACCCTACGAGCAGTACTTC.

This clonotype appeared many times. The chain joins TRBV12-3 or TRBV12-4 to TRBJ2-7; D assignment may be TRBD1 or TRBD2 (7 bases each). This CDR3 has 15 amino acids. V was pared by 5 bases and J by 5 bases, with 19 bases between. The CDR3 DNA sequence: TGTGCCAGCAGTAAAAACAGGGGAGGGTTTCACGAGCAGTACTTC. Translated, it gives CASSKNRGGFHEQYF.

This clonotype has just a few counts. The rearrangement uses TRBV7-8 and TRBJ1-5; no clear D. The CDR3 consists of 13 residues. Looked up from germline, CDR1 is SGHVS and CDR2 is FQNEAQ. Trimming took off 1 base at V and 5 bases at J, with 6 bases between the two ends. The CDR3 here is CASSLVLDQPQHF. The CDR3 nucleotides read TGTGCCAGCAGCTTAGTTCTGGATCAGCCCCAGCATTTT.

This clonotype was seen many times. The chain recombines TRBV20-1 with TRBJ2-7; D possibly corresponds to TRBD2 (6 bases). Trimming shortened V by 0 bases and J by 3 bases, and 6 bases separated the two germline ends. CDR3 length equals 12 residues. The germline CDR1 and CDR2 sequences are DFQATT and SNEGSKA (reference sequence). The CDR3 DNA reads as TGCAGTGCTAGAGACGGGAGCTACGAGCAGTACTTC. Translation gives CSARDGSYEQYF.

The chain is built from TRBV7-9 and TRBJ2-1, with unresolved D. The V end lost 1 base, the J end lost 2 bases, and 12 bases lay between the germline ends. The CDR3 covers 16 residues. Germline loops: CDR1 SEHNR, CDR2 FQNEAQ (reference sequence). In DNA, the CDR3 is TGTGCCAGCAGCTTAGTTTCGGCTAACGCCTACAATGAGCAGTTCTTC. This codes for CASSLVSANAYNEQFF.

The chain couples TRBV27 to TRBJ2-4, with a tentative D call TRBD1 (5 bases). The CDR3 totals 16 residues. V shed 1 base and J shed 1 base, with 11 bases lying between them. Germline-derived CDR1 and CDR2 are MNHEY and SMNVEV (reference sequence). DNA of the CDR3: TGTGCCAGCAGTTTATGGGGCGTAACCGCCAAAAACATTCAGTACTTC. Its protein is CASSLWGVTAKNIQYF.

At least ten counts were recorded for this clonotype. The CDR3 coding sequence is TGTGCCAGCAGTTTCGGGGAGAGTCAGCCCCAGCATTTT. Its translation is CASSFGESQPQHF. The V gene is TRBV12-3 or TRBV12-4, the J gene TRBJ1-5; D is undetermined. V dropped 3 bases and J dropped 6 bases, with 9 bases sitting between them. This CDR3 is built from 13 residues.

Many counts were recorded for this clonotype. This chain links TRBV5-6 with TRBJ2-7; 15 positions agree with TRBD2. Germline CDR1 and CDR2: SGHDT and YYEEEE. The CDR3 sequence is 17 residues long. Trimming at V came to 4 bases and at J to 2 bases, leaving 7 bases not matched to a gene. The CDR3 DNA reads as TGTGCCAGCAGCCCCACGGGACTAGCGGGAGGCCCCTACGAGCAGTACTTC. It is translated as CASSPTGLAGGPYEQYF.

The chain couples TRBV29-1 to TRBJ2-1; D unclear. Trimming cost V 6 bases and J 9 bases, with 9 bases left between them. Per germline, CDR1 SQVTM and CDR2 ANQGSEA. The CDR3 is made up of 10 amino acids. The CDR3 region is CSVIGVEQFF. CDR3 DNA sequence: TGCAGCGTCATTGGCGTTGAGCAGTTCTTC.

At least ten counts were recorded for this clonotype. The chain joins TRBV10-3 to TRBJ2-1; 11 nucleotides line up with TRBD2. The CDR3 runs to 15 residues. V shed 11 bases and J 4 bases; nucleotides not matched to a gene: 10. CDR1 and CDR2 from the germline V gene are ENHRY and SYGVKD. This CDR3 is CAVPAGTSGYNEQFF. CDR3 in DNA: TGTGCCGTACCGGCCGGGACTAGCGGTTACAATGAGCAGTTCTTC.

The sample holds many counts of this clonotype. The J gene is TRBJ1-2, the V gene TRBV5-1; tentative D call: TRBD1 (5 bases). The CDR3 spans 14 residues. From germline, CDR1 is SGHRS and CDR2 YFSETQ. Trimming stripped 4 bases from V and 8 bases from J, with 18 bases between. CDR3 sequence: CASSLDGPGQGYTF. DNA of the CDR3: TGCGCCAGCAGCCTAGACGGCCCAGGGCAAGGCTACACCTTC.

This chain uses TRBV29-1 with TRBJ1-2, with a weak D call TRBD1 (6 bases). Germline CDR1 is SQVTM and CDR2 is ANQGSEA. Trimming left V 7 bases short and J 8 bases short, with 20 bases between. The CDR3 runs to 13 residues. The CDR3 DNA reads as TGCAGCGCTGACTTCCGGGACAAGGGAGGCTACACCTTC. This gives the protein CSADFRDKGGYTF.

The J gene is TRBJ2-3, the V gene TRBV7-9; unclear D gene. Per germline, CDR1 SEHNR and CDR2 FQNEAQ (reference sequence). V was trimmed by 7 bases and J by 3 bases, leaving 11 bases between them. The CDR3 consists of 13 residues. The CDR3 loop is CASILARTDTQYF. CDR3 nucleotides: TGTGCCAGCATACTCGCACGGACAGATACGCAGTATTTT.

The genes are TRBV24-1 and TRBJ2-1; 10 nucleotides line up with TRBD2. V lost 5 bases, J lost 2 bases, and 8 bases stayed unmatched. Germline-derived CDR1 and CDR2 are KGHDR and SFDVKD. This CDR3 comprises 17 residues. The CDR3 nucleotides are TGTGCCACCAGTGGTGCCGGACTAGCGGATACCTACAATGAGCAGTTCTTC. The encoded protein is CATSGAGLADTYNEQFF.

The chain recombines TRBV27 with TRBJ2-1, with 9 bases identical to TRBD2. The CDR3 runs to 16 residues. Germline lookup yields CDR1 MNHEY and CDR2 SMNVEV (reference sequence). V lost 2 bases and J lost 4; bases outside the gene matches: 6. CDR3 in DNA: TGTGCCAGCAGTTTACGCCGACTAGCGGAATACAATGAGCAGTTCTTC. Protein: CASSLRRLAEYNEQFF.

The V and J genes are TRBV12-3 or TRBV12-4 and TRBJ2-3; D not resolved. V was cut by 5 bases and J by 5 bases, with 8 bases left in between. This CDR3 contains 12 residues. CDR3 coding DNA: TGTGCCAGCAGTGAGAAGGGAGATACGCAGTATTTT. It is translated as CASSEKGDTQYF.

This clonotype was recorded a few times. The chain employs TRBV29-1 and TRBJ2-1; 11 positions agree with TRBD2. Germline V gene sequence: CDR1 SQVTM, CDR2 ANQGSEA. Trimming took 7 bases from V and 7 from J; bases not matched to a gene: 6. The CDR3 contains 13 residues. CDR3 sequence reads: CSGTSGSLNEQFF. In nucleotides, the CDR3 is TGCAGCGGCACTAGCGGGAGCTTGAATGAGCAGTTCTTC.

This clonotype has at least ten counts. The V call is TRBV7-9, the J call TRBJ1-2; 7 nucleotides match TRBD1. CDR3 length: 14 residues. The germline CDR1 and CDR2 sequences are SEHNR and FQNEAQ (reference sequence). Trimming at V came to 5 bases and at J to 6 bases, leaving 9 bases not matched to a gene. The CDR3 here is CASSQQGRIHGYTF. The CDR3 nucleotides are TGTGCCAGCAGCCAACAGGGGCGAATCCATGGCTACACCTTC.

This clonotype was seen at least ten times. V and J are TRBV27 and TRBJ1-1, with D tentatively TRBD1 (5 bases). Germline CDR1 is MNHEY and CDR2 is SMNVEV (reference sequence). The CDR3 runs to 13 residues. Trimming shortened V by 6 bases and J by 1 base, and 9 bases separated the two germline ends. In DNA, the CDR3 is TGTGCCAGCAGAAAGACAGAGAACACTGAAGCTTTCTTT. Amino acid sequence: CASRKTENTEAFF.

This clonotype was recorded many times. The rearrangement joins TRBV4-1 to TRBJ2-3; D gene unclear. Germline assignment: CDR1 MGHRA and CDR2 YSYEKL. The CDR3 is made up of 16 amino acids. Between the trimmed V and J ends, which lost 4 bases and 0 bases, there was a span of 14 bases. CDR3 sequence (DNA): TGCGCCAGCAGCCTAACCAGCTTACCTAGCACAGATACGCAGTATTTT. It specifies CASSLTSLPSTDTQYF.

The chain combines TRBV7-8 with TRBJ2-5, with 7 bases aligning to TRBD2. Trimming cost V 5 bases and J 3 bases; bases outside gene matches: 12. The CDR3 has 16 residues. Germline values: CDR1 SGHVS, CDR2 FQNEAQ. The CDR3: CASSPTRGGSKETQYF. The CDR3 region has the DNA TGTGCCAGCAGCCCAACAAGGGGCGGGAGCAAAGAGACCCAGTACTTC.

This clonotype came up many times. The J gene is TRBJ2-2, the V gene TRBV29-1, with D perhaps matching TRBD1 (5 bases). CDR3 size: 15 residues. The germline V gene has CDR1 SQVTM and CDR2 ANQGSEA. Trimming shortened V by 4 bases and J by 0 bases, and 12 bases separated the two germline ends. The CDR3 spells CSVAGAQANTGELFF. In DNA form, the CDR3 reads TGCAGCGTTGCTGGGGCGCAGGCGAACACCGGGGAGCTGTTTTTT.

This clonotype occurred many times. The V gene is TRBV28, the J gene TRBJ2-1; D perhaps matches TRBD1 (5 bases). Trimming took 7 bases from V and 0 from J, leaving 16 bases between them. The CDR3 contains 16 residues. Germline-derived CDR1 and CDR2 are MDHEN and SYDVKM. CDR3 DNA sequence: TGTGCCAGCAATCCCGTGAGACAGAGCTCCTACAATGAGCAGTTCTTC. Amino acids: CASNPVRQSSYNEQFF. The variable domain in full, completed from reference TRBV28 and TRBJ2-1, reads DVKVTQSSRYLVKRTGEKVFLECVQDMDHENMFWYRQDPGLGLRLIYFSYDVKMKEKGDIPEGYSVSREKKERFSLILESASTNQTSMYLCASNPVRQSSYNEQFFGPGTRLTVL.

The V and J genes are TRBV20-1 and TRBJ1-1; unclear D gene. Germline lookup yields CDR1 DFQATT and CDR2 SNEGSKA (reference sequence). There are 13 residues in the CDR3. Trimming left V 3 bases short and J 2 bases short, with 10 bases between. CDR3 residues: CSASGGRNTEAFF. Written as DNA, the CDR3 is TGCAGTGCTAGCGGCGGACGTAACACTGAAGCTTTCTTT.

This clonotype showed up just a few times. CDR3 nucleotides: TGCAGTGCTCCTGGGACTAGCGGGAGCACAGATACGCAGTATTTT. It encodes CSAPGTSGSTDTQYF. The chain is built from TRBV20-1 and TRBJ2-3; 12 nucleotides match TRBD2. V was pared by 5 bases and J by 0 bases, with 3 bases of the junction left unmatched. CDR1 DFQATT and CDR2 SNEGSKA come from the germline V gene (reference sequence). The CDR3 spans 15 residues.

As to this clonotype: A read error may produce the germline difference seen at one junction end. The chain carries TRBV10-1 and TRBJ2-5; D gene ambiguous. This CDR3 comprises 13 residues. Germline CDR1 is WNHNN and CDR2 is SYGVQD (reference sequence). Here the CDR3 reads CTSSRRTQETQYF. CDR3 bases: TGCACCAGCAGCAGGAGAACCCAAGAGACCCAGTACTTC.

This sequence joins TRBV11-2 and TRBJ2-7; 8 nucleotides align to TRBD1. The CDR3 loop spans 12 amino acids. Germline lookup yields CDR1 SGHAT and CDR2 FQNNGV. This CDR3 reads CASSPMEDRVHV. The CDR3 region has the DNA TGTGCCAGCAGCCCTATGGAGGACAGGGTACACGTC.